The source of this T cell receptor beta chain is a study of blood T cell repertoires in COVID-19. The overall study: The origin of the acute and convalescent COVID-19 samples was the United States, Italy and Spain. From T cells, B-cell-depleted T cells, or PBMCs came the material, which was cDNA or gDNA.

As handled by the study authors: Amplification with reference gene primers provided the estimates of nucleated cell counts. Sequencing used immunoSEQ multiplex PCR; TCRdb keeps in-frame clones, though not all of them. The DNA gave D and trimming, while V, J and clone size come from that table. The sample has approximately 210,000 clones, under 95% seen once. This CDR3 has 15 amino acids. The trim removed 4 bases at V and 1 base at J, leaving 3 bases unmatched. Per germline, CDR1 MNHEY and CDR2 SVGAGI. The gene calls are TRBV6-5 and TRBJ1-3; 8 bases fit TRBD1. The sequence came from a young man with acute or convalescent COVID-19. The sample was peripheral blood. The CDR3 nucleotides are TGTGCCAGCAGTTTCCAGGGGGCATCTGGAAACACCATATATTTT. Protein: CASSFQGASGNTIYF.